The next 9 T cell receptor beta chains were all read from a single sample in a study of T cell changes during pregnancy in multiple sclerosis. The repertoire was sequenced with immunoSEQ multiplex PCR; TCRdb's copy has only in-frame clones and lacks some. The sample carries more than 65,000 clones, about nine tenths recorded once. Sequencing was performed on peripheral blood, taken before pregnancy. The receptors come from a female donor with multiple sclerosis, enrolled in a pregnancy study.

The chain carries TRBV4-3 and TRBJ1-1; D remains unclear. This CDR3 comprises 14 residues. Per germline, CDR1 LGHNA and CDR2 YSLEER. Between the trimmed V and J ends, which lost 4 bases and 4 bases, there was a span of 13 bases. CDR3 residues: CASSRVRDSTEAFF. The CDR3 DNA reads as TGCGCCAGCAGCCGCGTCCGGGATTCCACTGAAGCTTTCTTT.

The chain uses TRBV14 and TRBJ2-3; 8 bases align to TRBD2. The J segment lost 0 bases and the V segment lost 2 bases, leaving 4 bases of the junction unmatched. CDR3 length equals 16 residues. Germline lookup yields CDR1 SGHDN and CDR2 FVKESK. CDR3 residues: CASSQRLAGSTDTQYF. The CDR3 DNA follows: TGTGCCAGCAGCCAACGGCTAGCGGGTAGCACAGATACGCAGTATTTT.

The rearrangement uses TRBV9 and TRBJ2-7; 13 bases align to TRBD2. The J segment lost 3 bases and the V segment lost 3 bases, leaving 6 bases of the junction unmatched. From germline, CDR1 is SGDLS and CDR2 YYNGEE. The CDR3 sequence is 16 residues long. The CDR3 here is CASSGGLAGANYEQYF. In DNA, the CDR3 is TGTGCCAGCAGCGGAGGACTAGCGGGGGCCAACTACGAGCAGTACTTC.

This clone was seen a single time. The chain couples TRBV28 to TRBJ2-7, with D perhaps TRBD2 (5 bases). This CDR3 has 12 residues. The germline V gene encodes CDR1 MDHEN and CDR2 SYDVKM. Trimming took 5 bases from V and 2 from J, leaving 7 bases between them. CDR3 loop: CASSRGPYEQYF. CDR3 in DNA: TGTGCCAGCAGTCGAGGGCCCTACGAGCAGTACTTC.

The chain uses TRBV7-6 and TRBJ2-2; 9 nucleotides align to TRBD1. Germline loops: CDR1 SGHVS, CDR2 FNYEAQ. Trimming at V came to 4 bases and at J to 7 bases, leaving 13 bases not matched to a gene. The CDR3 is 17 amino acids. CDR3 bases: TGTGCCAGCAGCTCGATCCCACCGGGACAGGGAAACGGGGAGCTGTTTTTT. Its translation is CASSSIPPGQGNGELFF. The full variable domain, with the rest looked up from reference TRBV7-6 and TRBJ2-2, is GAGVSQSPRYKVTKRGQDVALRCDPISGHVSLYWYRQALGQGPEFLTYFNYEAQQDKSGLPNDRFSAERPEGSISTLTIQRTEQRDSAMYRCASSSIPPGQGNGELFFGEGSRLTVL.

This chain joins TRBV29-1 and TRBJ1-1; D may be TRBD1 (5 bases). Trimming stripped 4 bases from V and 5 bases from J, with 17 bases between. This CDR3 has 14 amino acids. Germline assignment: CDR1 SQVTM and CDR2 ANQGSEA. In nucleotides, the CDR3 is TGCAGCGTTGTGGGGGGGACGGCGGGGACTGAAGCTTTCTTT. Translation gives CSVVGGTAGTEAFF.

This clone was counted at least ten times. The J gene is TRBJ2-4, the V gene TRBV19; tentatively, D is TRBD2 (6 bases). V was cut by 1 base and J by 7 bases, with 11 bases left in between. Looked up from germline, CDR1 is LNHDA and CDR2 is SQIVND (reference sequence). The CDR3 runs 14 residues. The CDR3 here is CASSIVGGANIQYF. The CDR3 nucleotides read TGTGCCAGTAGTATAGTTGGAGGGGCGAACATTCAGTACTTC.

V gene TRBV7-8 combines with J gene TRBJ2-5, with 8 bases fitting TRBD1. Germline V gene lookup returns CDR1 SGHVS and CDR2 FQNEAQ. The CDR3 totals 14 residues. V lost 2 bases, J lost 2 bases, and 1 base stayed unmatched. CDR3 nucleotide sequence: TGTGCCAGCAGCTTACGGACAGGGCAAGAGACCCAGTACTTC. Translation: CASSLRTGQETQYF.

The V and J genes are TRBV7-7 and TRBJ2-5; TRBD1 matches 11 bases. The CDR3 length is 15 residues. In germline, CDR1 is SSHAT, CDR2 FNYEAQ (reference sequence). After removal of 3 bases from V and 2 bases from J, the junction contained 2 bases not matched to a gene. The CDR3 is CASSLDRGLQETQYF. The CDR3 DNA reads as TGTGCCAGCAGCTTGGACAGGGGGCTTCAAGAGACCCAGTACTTC.